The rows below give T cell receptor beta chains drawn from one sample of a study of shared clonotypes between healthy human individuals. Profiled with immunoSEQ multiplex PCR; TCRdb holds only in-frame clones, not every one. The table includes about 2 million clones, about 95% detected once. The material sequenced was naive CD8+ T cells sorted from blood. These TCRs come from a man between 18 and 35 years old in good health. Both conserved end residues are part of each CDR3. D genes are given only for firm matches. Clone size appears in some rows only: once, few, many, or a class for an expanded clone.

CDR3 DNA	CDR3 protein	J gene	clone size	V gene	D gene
TGTGCCAGCAGTTACAGGGAGGAGGGGGAGCTGTTTTTT	CASSYREEGELFF	TRBJ2-2	.	TRBV6-5	.
TGTGCCAGCAGCTTGGTAGGGGTTACTGAAGCTTTCTTT	CASSLVGVTEAFF	TRBJ1-1	.	TRBV5-6	.
TGTGCCAGCAGCTTGCTGGGGAACTACAATGAGCAGTTCTTC	CASSLLGNYNEQFF	TRBJ2-1	.	TRBV5-4	.
TGTGCCAGCAGCTTAGAAGCGAGTAATGAAAAACTGTTTTTT	CASSLEASNEKLFF	TRBJ1-4	.	TRBV7-9	.
TGTGCCAGCAGCGTAGCTTCAGGACAGGGGGCTCGTGACACCGGGGAGCTGTTTTTT	CASSVASGQGARDTGELFF	TRBJ2-2	.	TRBV9	TRBD1
TGTGCCAGCAGTTTAGGGGGGTTGAATCAGCCCCAGCATTTT	CASSLGGLNQPQHF	TRBJ1-5	.	TRBV28	.
TGTGCCAGCAGTACGATTTCTGTCGGCACAGATACGCAGTATTTT	CASSTISVGTDTQYF	TRBJ2-3	.	TRBV2	.
TGCGCCAGCAGCTTGTTCGACAATGAGCAGTTCTTC	CASSLFDNEQFF	TRBJ2-1	once	TRBV5-1	.
TGTGCCAGCAGTTTAGGGACCGGGACTCCGGAGTTCTTC	CASSLGTGTPEFF	TRBJ2-1	.	TRBV27	.
TGTGCCAGCAGCCCGCCGAGCTCCTACGAGCAGTACTTC	CASSPPSSYEQYF	TRBJ2-7	.	TRBV5-6	.
TGCGCCAGCAGCGAATGGGCGGGGGGCTTGGGCAATGAGCAGTTCTTC	CASSEWAGGLGNEQFF	TRBJ2-1	.	TRBV5-1	TRBD2
TGTGCCAGCAGTTTATTGGGGACCCAGTACTTC	CASSLLGTQYF	TRBJ2-5	.	TRBV28	.
TGTGCCAGCAGAGCCACAGGGTTCGAGGGCTACGAGCAGTACTTC	CASRATGFEGYEQYF	TRBJ2-7	.	TRBV13	.
TGTGCCAGCAGTTTCTCCGGACAGACAGATACGCAGTATTTT	CASSFSGQTDTQYF	TRBJ2-3	.	TRBV27	.
TGTGCCAGCAGTGATCTAGTAATGGCAGGTGAGCAGTTCTTC	CASSDLVMAGEQFF	TRBJ2-1	.	TRBV6-1	.
TGTGCCAGCAGTTTATACGCCGGACAGGGAACAGATACGCAGTATTTT	CASSLYAGQGTDTQYF	TRBJ2-3	.	TRBV28	TRBD1
TGTGCCAGCAGCTTCCTAGTGGCAGATACGCAGTATTTT	CASSFLVADTQYF	TRBJ2-3	.	TRBV7-2	.
TGTGCCAGCAGCCAAGAGGGGGGACTCGGCACAGATACGCAGTATTTT	CASSQEGGLGTDTQYF	TRBJ2-3	.	TRBV4-2	.
TGTGCCAGCAGCTCCAGCGGGAGCCGCTACAATGAGCAGTTCTTC	CASSSSGSRYNEQFF	TRBJ2-1	.	TRBV7-9	TRBD2
TGTGCCAGCACCGTACCGCACCGGACCGCGGAGACCCAGTACTTC	CASTVPHRTAETQYF	TRBJ2-5	.	TRBV6-1	.
TGTGCCAGCAGCTTAGAGGTTTGGGGTGGCAGAGAAGAGACCCAGTACTTC	CASSLEVWGGREETQYF	TRBJ2-5	.	TRBV11-2	.
TGTGCCTGGAGTGATTCCGAGACCCAGTACTTC	CAWSDSETQYF	TRBJ2-5	.	TRBV30	.
TGTGCCAGCAGCTCCAGGGGACAGCTAAATTCACCCCTCCACTTT	CASSSRGQLNSPLHF	TRBJ1-6	.	TRBV13	TRBD1
TGTGCCAGCAGCTTAGTAGGGCTGGGGGCAGACTACGAGCAGTACTTC	CASSLVGLGADYEQYF	TRBJ2-7	.	TRBV7-9	.
TGCGCCAGCAGCCAAGATTTTGACGGTTCCTACGAGCAGTACTTC	CASSQDFDGSYEQYF	TRBJ2-7	.	TRBV4-3	.
TGTGCCAGCTCACCAAAGCAGAAAGACAATGAGCAGTTCTTC	CASSPKQKDNEQFF	TRBJ2-1	.	TRBV18	.
TGTGCCAGCAGCTTTGACAGGGACTCCTACGAGCAGTACTTC	CASSFDRDSYEQYF	TRBJ2-7	.	TRBV11-1	TRBD1
TGTGCCAGCAGCCCGAATTTCGACGAGCAGTACTTC	CASSPNFDEQYF	TRBJ2-7	.	TRBV7-9	.
TGTGCCAGCTCACCACCGATGAATAGCAATCAGCCCCAGCATTTT	CASSPPMNSNQPQHF	TRBJ1-5	.	TRBV18	.
TGCGCCAGCAGTGAGTCAGTCGGATACTACGAGCAGTACTTC	CASSESVGYYEQYF	TRBJ2-7	.	TRBV10-2	.
TGTGCCAGCAGTCTCATAGGTCCCGGGGCCAACGTCCTGACTTTC	CASSLIGPGANVLTF	TRBJ2-6	.	TRBV27	.
TGTGCCAGCAGTTATTGGTTAGGGGAGACCCAGTACTTC	CASSYWLGETQYF	TRBJ2-5	.	TRBV6-6	.
TGTGCCAGCAGCTTAGCCACGGAGACCCAGTACTTC	CASSLATETQYF	TRBJ2-5	.	TRBV7-9	.
TGTGCCAGCAGTGCATCCAGGGGGCCAGGCTCCTACGAGCAGTACTTC	CASSASRGPGSYEQYF	TRBJ2-7	.	TRBV6-1	TRBD1
TGCGCCAGCAGCCAAGATCGGCTCAATCAGCCCCAGCATTTT	CASSQDRLNQPQHF	TRBJ1-5	.	TRBV4-3	.
TGTGCCAGCAGCTCTTCAATGGGAGCGACGAACACCGGGGAGCTGTTTTTT	CASSSSMGATNTGELFF	TRBJ2-2	once	TRBV7-6	.
TGTGCCAGCGAAGATGACACGGGGAGTAGAGGGGCCAACGTCCTGACTTTC	CASEDDTGSRGANVLTF	TRBJ2-6	.	TRBV28	.
TGTGCCAGCAGCTTAGATCTCGAGGGACTAGCCTACGAGCAGTACTTC	CASSLDLEGLAYEQYF	TRBJ2-7	.	TRBV7-2	TRBD2
TGCGCCAGCAGCCTAAAGGACATCTCCTACGAGCAGTACTTC	CASSLKDISYEQYF	TRBJ2-7	.	TRBV5-1	.
TGTGCCAGCACCTCAGCGGGGGGGTCTTACGAGCAGTACTTC	CASTSAGGSYEQYF	TRBJ2-7	.	TRBV28	TRBD2
TGTGCCAGCAGTTTAAAGGTCGGCTATGGCTACACCTTC	CASSLKVGYGYTF	TRBJ1-2	.	TRBV27	.
TGTGCCAGCAGTTTTCCCTACGAGCAGTACTTC	CASSFPYEQYF	TRBJ2-7	.	TRBV27	.
TGTGCCAGCAGCTTGGAGGGCACCGGGGAGCTGTTTTTT	CASSLEGTGELFF	TRBJ2-2	.	TRBV7-8	.
TGTGCCTTAGACTTACACTCCTACGAGCAGTACTTC	CALDLHSYEQYF	TRBJ2-7	.	TRBV30	.
TGTGCCAGCAGTACAGACAGCTCTGGAAACACCATATATTTT	CASSTDSSGNTIYF	TRBJ1-3	.	TRBV28	.
TGCGCCAGCAGCCAAGACCCTACCCCCCAAGTCCTGACTTTC	CASSQDPTPQVLTF	TRBJ2-6	.	TRBV4-3	.
TGTGCCAGTAGTTTCGATTACAGAGAAGAGACCCAGTACTTC	CASSFDYREETQYF	TRBJ2-5	.	TRBV19	.
TGCGCCAGCAGCCAAGATAGAACCGTCCCCTCGGGCTACACCTTC	CASSQDRTVPSGYTF	TRBJ1-2	.	TRBV4-3	.
TGTGCCAGCAGCGGCTTTACTCACCCTATAGCGGGCTCATACAATGAGCAGTTCTTC	CASSGFTHPIAGSYNEQFF	TRBJ2-1	.	TRBV9	TRBD2
TGTGCCAGCAGGTGGCGGGGTGGGGACACTGAAGCTTTCTTT	CASRWRGGDTEAFF	TRBJ1-1	.	TRBV28	.
TGCGCCAGTCAAGGTATAGGGATGAACACTGAAGCTTTCTTT	CASQGIGMNTEAFF	TRBJ1-1	.	TRBV10-2	.
TGTGCCAGCAGCCCCTGGGGGCCCTACGAGCAGTACTTC	CASSPWGPYEQYF	TRBJ2-7	.	TRBV4-2	.
TGTGCCAGCAGCTTGGACCTTATCCTCGAGCAGTACTTC	CASSLDLILEQYF	TRBJ2-7	.	TRBV7-4	.